These T cell receptor beta chains were read from a single sample in a study of CXCR3-negative and CXCR3-positive naive CD8 T cells. TCRdb re-called the 5' RACE reads; every CDR3 protein appears as one record, without DNA. The sample has about 120,000 distinct CDR3 sequences, and its top ten clones hold around 0.54%. Sequenced material: naive CXCR3+ CD8+ T cells from blood. The receptors derive from a human donor in good health. Some clones in this sample may be carry-over from other donors' samples. CDR3s include the opening cysteine and the closing phenylalanine or tryptophan.

J gene | V gene | CDR3 protein
TRBJ2-5 | TRBV7-9 | CASSPRFHPGETQYF
TRBJ1-2 | TRBV7-3 | CASGEDNYGYTF
TRBJ2-1 | TRBV4-3 | CASSQAGGEQFF
TRBJ2-5 | TRBV21-1 | CASSKGRGGETQYF
TRBJ2-2 | TRBV29-1 | CSVERGPGELFF
TRBJ2-1 | TRBV7-8 | CASSLGTGVYNEQFF
TRBJ2-3 | TRBV7-2 | CASSLPSGGAPSTDTQYF
TRBJ1-1 | TRBV11-3 | CASSPPDRPLEAFF
TRBJ2-1 | TRBV20-1 | CSARDLGGSSYNEQFF
TRBJ2-3 | TRBV5-5 | CASSLYLDTQYF
TRBJ1-1 | TRBV6-2/TRBV6-3 | CASSYVGGNTEAFF
TRBJ2-2 | TRBV29-1 | CSVVSFSGMNTGELFF
TRBJ2-5 | TRBV7-3 | CASSLPGEGETQYF
TRBJ2-7 | TRBV6-6 | CASSSSGYEQYF
TRBJ2-5 | TRBV7-2 | CASSWDIPQETQYF